The text below deals with one T cell receptor beta chain. The antigen remains undetermined. TCRdb called the reads again in MiXCR, with one record for every CDR3 protein. This sample has about 300,000 distinct CDR3 sequences, with roughly a tenth found just once. With 7 bases removed from V and 3 bases from J, the gap between germline ends came to 13 bases. Looked up from germline, CDR1 is DFQATT and CDR2 is SNEGSKA (reference sequence). This CDR3 contains 13 residues. These data originate in a study of T cell repertoires in cytomegalovirus infection. Notes on the study in general: Carriers of CMV plus the relevant HLA were identified by cumulative public TCR beta family frequency. In two of eight donors, the top clonotype was HLA-C-restricted CMV-specific.

The chain employs TRBV20-1 and TRBJ1-5, with D possibly matching TRBD1 (6 bases). The sample was PBMCs. The receptor was isolated from a human donor in good health (CMV status not recorded). Some clones in this sample may be carry-over from other donors' samples. As DNA, the CDR3 is TGCAGTGTGCTGGGGGCGAACAATCAGCCCCAGCATTTT. Encoded protein: CSVLGANNQPQHF.